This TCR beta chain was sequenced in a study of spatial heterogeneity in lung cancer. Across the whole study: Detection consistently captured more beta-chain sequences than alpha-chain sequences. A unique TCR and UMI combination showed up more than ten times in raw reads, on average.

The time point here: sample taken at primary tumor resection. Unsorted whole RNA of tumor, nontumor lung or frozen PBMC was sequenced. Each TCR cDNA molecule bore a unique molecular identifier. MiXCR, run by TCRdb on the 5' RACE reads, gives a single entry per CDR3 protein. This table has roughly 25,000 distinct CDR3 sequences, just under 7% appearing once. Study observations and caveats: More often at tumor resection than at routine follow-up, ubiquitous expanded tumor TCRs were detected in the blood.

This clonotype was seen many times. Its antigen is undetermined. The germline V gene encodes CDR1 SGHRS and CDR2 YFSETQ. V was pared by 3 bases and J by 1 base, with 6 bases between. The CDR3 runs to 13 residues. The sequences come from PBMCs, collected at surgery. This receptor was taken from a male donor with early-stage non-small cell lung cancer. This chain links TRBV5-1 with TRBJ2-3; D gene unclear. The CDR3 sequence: CASSSLGTDTQYF. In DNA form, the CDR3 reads TGCGCCAGCAGCTCCCTGGGCACAGATACGCAGTATTTT.